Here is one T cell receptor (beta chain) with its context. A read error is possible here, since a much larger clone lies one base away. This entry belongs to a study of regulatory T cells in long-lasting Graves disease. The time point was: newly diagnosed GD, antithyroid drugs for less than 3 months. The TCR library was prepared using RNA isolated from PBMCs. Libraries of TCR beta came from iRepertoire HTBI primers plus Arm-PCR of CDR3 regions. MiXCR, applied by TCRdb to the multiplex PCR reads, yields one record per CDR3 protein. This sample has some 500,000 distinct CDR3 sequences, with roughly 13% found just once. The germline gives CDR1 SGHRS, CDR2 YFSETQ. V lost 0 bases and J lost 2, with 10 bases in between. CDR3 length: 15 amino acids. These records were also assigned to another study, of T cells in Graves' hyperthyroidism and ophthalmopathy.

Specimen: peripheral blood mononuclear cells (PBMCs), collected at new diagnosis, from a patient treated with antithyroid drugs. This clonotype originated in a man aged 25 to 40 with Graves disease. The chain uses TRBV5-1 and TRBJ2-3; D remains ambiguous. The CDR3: CASSLETTSTDTQYF. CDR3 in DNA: TGCGCCAGCAGCTTGGAAACGACATCCACAGATACGCAGTATTTT.